This TCR beta chain was captured by sequencing in a study of radiotherapy plus CTLA-4 blockade in lung cancer. Treatment of patients with chemo-refractory metastatic non-small-cell lung cancer consisted of focal radiation plus CTLA-4 blockade with ipilimumab. This CDR3 has 15 residues. Between the trimmed V and J ends, which lost 1 base and 5 bases, there was a span of 12 bases. Per germline, CDR1 LGHNA and CDR2 YNFKEQ. The data were produced by immunoSEQ multiplex PCR, yet TCRdb's version contains in-frame clones alone and is incomplete. The data hold about 19,000 clones, with around 88% observed a single time. This clone was seen a handful of times.

This clonotype was obtained from a human donor with non-small cell lung cancer whose response to radiotherapy plus ipilimumab could not be evaluated. The specimen was peripheral blood, collected from a patient treated with radiotherapy plus ipilimumab. The V and J genes are TRBV4-2 and TRBJ1-5, with D unresolved. The DNA for the CDR3 is TGTGCCAGCAGCCAAGTCCGAGGTGGATATCAGCCCCAGCATTTT. This sequence encodes CASSQVRGGYQPQHF.